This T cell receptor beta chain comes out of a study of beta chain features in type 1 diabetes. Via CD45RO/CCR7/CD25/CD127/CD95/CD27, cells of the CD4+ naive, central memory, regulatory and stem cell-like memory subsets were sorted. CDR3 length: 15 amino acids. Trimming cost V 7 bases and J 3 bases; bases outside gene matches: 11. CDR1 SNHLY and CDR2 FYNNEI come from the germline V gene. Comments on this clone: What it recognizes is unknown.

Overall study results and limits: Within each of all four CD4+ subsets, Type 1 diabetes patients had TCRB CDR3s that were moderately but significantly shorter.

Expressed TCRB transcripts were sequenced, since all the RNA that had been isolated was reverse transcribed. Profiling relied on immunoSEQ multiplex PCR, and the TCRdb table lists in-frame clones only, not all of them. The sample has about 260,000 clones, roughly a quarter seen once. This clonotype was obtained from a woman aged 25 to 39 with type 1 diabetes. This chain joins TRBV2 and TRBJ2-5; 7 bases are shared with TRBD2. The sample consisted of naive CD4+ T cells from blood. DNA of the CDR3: TGTGCCAGCACCCGGTCTAGCGGAGGGGAAGAGACCCAGTACTTC. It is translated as CASTRSSGGEETQYF.